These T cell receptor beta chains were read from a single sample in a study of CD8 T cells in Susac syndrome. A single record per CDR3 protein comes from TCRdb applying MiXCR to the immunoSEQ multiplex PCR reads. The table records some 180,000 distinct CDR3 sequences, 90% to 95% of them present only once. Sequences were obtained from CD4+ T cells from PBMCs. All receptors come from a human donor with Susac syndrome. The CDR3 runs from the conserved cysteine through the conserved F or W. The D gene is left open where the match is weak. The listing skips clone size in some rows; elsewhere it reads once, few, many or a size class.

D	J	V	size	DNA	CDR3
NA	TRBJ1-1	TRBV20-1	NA	TGCAGTGCTAGAGATTCATCAGGGGACACTGAAGCTTTCTTT	CSARDSSGDTEAFF
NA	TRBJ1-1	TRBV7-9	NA	TGTGCCAGCAGCTTAACAGGGCGGGACACTGAAGCTTTCTTT	CASSLTGRDTEAFF
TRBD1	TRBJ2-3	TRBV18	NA	TGTGCCAGCTCACCGATCGACAGGGTGAGCGATACGCAGTATTTT	CASSPIDRVSDTQYF
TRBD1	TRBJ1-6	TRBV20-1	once	TGCAGTGCCCTGGGACAGGGGGCGAATTCACCCCTCCACTTT	CSALGQGANSPLHF
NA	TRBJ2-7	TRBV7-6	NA	TGTGCCAGCAGCTTAGGGAGCCTAGGGACCTACGAGCAGTACTTC	CASSLGSLGTYEQYF
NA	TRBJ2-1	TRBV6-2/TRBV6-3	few	TGTGCCAGCAGCACTGGACAGTTCAATGAGCAGTTCTTC	CASSTGQFNEQFF
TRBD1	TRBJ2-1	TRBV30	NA	TGTGCCTGGCTGCTCACAGGGGGAACCTACAATGAGCAGTTCTTC	CAWLLTGGTYNEQFF
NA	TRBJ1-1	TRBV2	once	TGTGCCAGCAGTGAAGCACAGGAAAACACTGAAGCTTTCTTT	CASSEAQENTEAFF
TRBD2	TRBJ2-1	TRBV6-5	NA	TGTGCCAGCAGTCCCGGGACTAGCCCCAATGAGCAGTTCTTC	CASSPGTSPNEQFF
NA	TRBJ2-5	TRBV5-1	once	TGCGCCAGCAGCTGGCCCCGTCGTGAGACCCAGTACTTC	CASSWPRRETQYF
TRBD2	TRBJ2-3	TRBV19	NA	TGTGCCAGTAAAGGACTAGCGGATGCCACGCAGTATTTT	CASKGLADATQYF
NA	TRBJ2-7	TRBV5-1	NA	TGCGCCAGCAGCCCCTCGGGGTCTCCTTCCTACGAGCAGTACTTC	CASSPSGSPSYEQYF
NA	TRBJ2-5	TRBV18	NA	TGTGCCAGCTCACCACAGGGCCGCCAAGAGACCCAGTACTTC	CASSPQGRQETQYF
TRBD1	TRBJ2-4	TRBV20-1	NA	TGCGCCGCGGACAGGGGGCTTGGAGTCAAAAACATTCAGTACTTC	CAADRGLGVKNIQYF
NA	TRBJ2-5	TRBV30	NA	TGTGCCTGGAGACCTAGGGGGGAGACCCAGTACTTC	CAWRPRGETQYF
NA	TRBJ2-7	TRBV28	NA	TGTGCCAGCAGTTTAGGTGGTAGCGGAAGGGGCGAGCAGTACTTC	CASSLGGSGRGEQYF
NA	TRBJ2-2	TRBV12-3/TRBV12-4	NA	TGTGCCAGCACACCGACAGTTACCACCGGGGAGCTGTTTTTT	CASTPTVTTGELFF
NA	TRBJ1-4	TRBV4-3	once	TGCGCCAGCAGCCAAGAGGGGGATGAAAAACTGTTTTTT	CASSQEGDEKLFF
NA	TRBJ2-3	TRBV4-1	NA	TGCGCCAGCAGCCAAGTCCCAGGGACTAGCACAGATACGCAGTATTTT	CASSQVPGTSTDTQYF
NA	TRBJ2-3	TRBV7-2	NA	TGTGCCAGCAGCTTAGTCTCGACGGCTTTGGGGGATACGCAGTATTTT	CASSLVSTALGDTQYF
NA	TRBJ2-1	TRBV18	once	TGTGCCAGCTCGAAGGGGGTCGATGAGCAGTTCTTC	CASSKGVDEQFF
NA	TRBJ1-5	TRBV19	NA	TGTGCCAGTAGTGTTGCTCAGGGAATTGGGAATCAGCCCCAGCATTTT	CASSVAQGIGNQPQHF
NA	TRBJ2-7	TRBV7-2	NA	TGTGCCAGCAGCCGAGGGGGTTCGGACTACGAGCAGTACTTC	CASSRGGSDYEQYF
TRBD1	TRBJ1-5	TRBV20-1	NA	TGCAGTGTCCTAACCCCGGGACAGGGGTTCGATCAGCCCCAGCATTTT	CSVLTPGQGFDQPQHF
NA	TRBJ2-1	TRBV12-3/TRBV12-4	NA	TGTGCCAGCGGGGCTTACAATGAGCAGTTCTTC	CASGAYNEQFF
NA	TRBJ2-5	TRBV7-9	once	TGTGCCAGCAGCTTATGGTCTAGACAAGAGACCCAGTACTTC	CASSLWSRQETQYF
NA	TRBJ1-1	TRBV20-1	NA	TGCAGTGCGGATATTAGTGACACTGAAGCTTTCTTT	CSADISDTEAFF
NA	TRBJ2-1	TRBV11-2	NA	TGTGCCAGCAGTCCCGTAAAATCCTACAATGAGCAGTTCTTC	CASSPVKSYNEQFF
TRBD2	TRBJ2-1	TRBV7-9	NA	TGTGCCAGCAGCCTTACCACCCCCTCCGGCGGGAGTACCTACAATGAGCAGTTCTTC	CASSLTTPSGGSTYNEQFF
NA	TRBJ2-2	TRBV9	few	TGTGCCAGCAGCGTTGGGACTTTCAACACCGGGGAGCTGTTTTTT	CASSVGTFNTGELFF
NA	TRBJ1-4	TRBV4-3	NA	TGCGCCAGCAGCCAAGATTTTGTGGGACTGGGGAATGAAAAACTGTTTTTT	CASSQDFVGLGNEKLFF
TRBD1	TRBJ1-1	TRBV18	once	TGTGCCAGCTCACCGTCCCGGGACAGGGGGGTAGCTTTCTTT	CASSPSRDRGVAFF
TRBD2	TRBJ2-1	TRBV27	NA	TGTGCCAGCAGTTCTGGACGGGAGGCTTCCCACAATGAGCAGTTCTTC	CASSSGREASHNEQFF